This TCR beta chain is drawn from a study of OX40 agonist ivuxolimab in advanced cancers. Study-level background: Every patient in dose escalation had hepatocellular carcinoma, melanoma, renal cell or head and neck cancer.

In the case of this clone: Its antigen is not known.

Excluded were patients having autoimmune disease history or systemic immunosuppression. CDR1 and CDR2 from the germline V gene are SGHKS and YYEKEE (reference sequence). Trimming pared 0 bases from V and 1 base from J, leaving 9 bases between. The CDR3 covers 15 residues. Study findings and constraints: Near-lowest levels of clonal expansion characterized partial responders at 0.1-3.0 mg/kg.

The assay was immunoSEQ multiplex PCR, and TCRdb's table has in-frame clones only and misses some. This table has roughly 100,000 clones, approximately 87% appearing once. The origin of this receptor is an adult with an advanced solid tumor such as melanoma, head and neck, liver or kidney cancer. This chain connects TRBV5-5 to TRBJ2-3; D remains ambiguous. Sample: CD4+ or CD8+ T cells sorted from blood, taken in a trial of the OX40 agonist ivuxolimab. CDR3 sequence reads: CASSLAPKGTDTQYF. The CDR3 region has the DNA TGTGCCAGCAGCTTGGCCCCAAAAGGCACAGATACGCAGTATTTT. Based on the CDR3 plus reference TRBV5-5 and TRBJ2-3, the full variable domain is DAGVTQSPTHLIKTRGQQVTLRCSPISGHKSVSWYQQVLGQGPQFIFQYYEKEERGRGNFPDRFSARQFPNYSSELNVNALLLGDSALYLCASSLAPKGTDTQYFGPGTRLTVL.